A single TCR beta chain is shown here with its context. The sample belongs to a study of blood T cell repertoires in COVID-19. TCRdb's copy holds only in-frame clones and misses some; the assay was immunoSEQ multiplex PCR. The sample lists around 120,000 clones; less than 90% were seen once. V trimming: 0 bases; J trimming: 3 bases; junction bases outside the gene matches: 5. The germline gives CDR1 SGHNT, CDR2 YENEEA. This CDR3 contains 16 residues. This clonotype was sampled from a man aged 25-40 years with acute or convalescent COVID-19. Material for sequencing was peripheral blood. The chain has TRBV11-3 and TRBJ2-1; 7 bases agree with TRBD2. The CDR3 reads CASSLEITSDYNEQFF. The CDR3 nucleotides are TGTGCCAGCAGCTTAGAAATCACTAGCGACTACAATGAGCAGTTCTTC.